Following are 25 T cell receptor beta chains from one sample sequenced in a study of blood T cell repertoires in COVID-19 (dated by TCRdb to 2018 to 2020). Library preparation was by the immunoSEQ multiplex PCR assay. Sourced from immuneACCESS, this table was stored by TCRdb with only in-frame sequences that have V and J called. A share of the clones is absent; for the studies checked, an unresolved V gene accounts for under half, and the remainder has no known explanation. The sample includes 320,000 or so clones, with 88% observed a single time. Together, the top ten hold 5% of the sample. The specimen sequenced was PBMCs or T cells enriched from blood (not recorded which). The receptors come from a man aged 25 to 40 who had recovered from COVID-19.

This clone was recorded only once. This chain links TRBV11-3 with TRBJ2-1; the match to TRBD2 covers 8 bases. With 5 bases clipped from V and 10 bases from J, the junction kept 4 bases outside the gene matches. The CDR3 spans 12 residues. CDR1 SGHNT and CDR2 YENEEA come from the germline V gene. CDR3 DNA: TGTGCCAGCAGCCGTAGCGGGGCCGAGCAGTTCTTC. This gives the protein CASSRSGAEQFF.

V gene TRBV15 combines with J gene TRBJ1-5, with D unclear. The CDR3 has 12 amino acids. V was trimmed by 0 bases and J by 9 bases, leaving 6 bases between them. Germline assignment: CDR1 LNHNV and CDR2 YYDKDF (reference sequence). The CDR3 is CATSREEGPQHF. The CDR3, as DNA: TGTGCCACCAGCAGAGAAGAGGGGCCCCAGCATTTT.

This chain joins TRBV24-1 and TRBJ2-7; 9 bases agree with TRBD1. The ends lost 3 bases at V and 5 bases at J; junction bases unmatched: 7. Germline-derived CDR1 and CDR2 are KGHDR and SFDVKD. This CDR3 contains 15 residues. DNA for the CDR3: TGTGCCACCAGTGATACCGGGACAGGGAGCCACGAGCAGTACTTC. Amino acids: CATSDTGTGSHEQYF.

The chain links TRBV12-3 or TRBV12-4 to TRBJ2-7, with 7 bases fitting TRBD1. J was trimmed by 6 bases and V by 0 bases; bases with no gene match: 2. CDR3 size: 13 residues. CDR3 sequence reads: CASSLARDSEQYF. The CDR3 DNA follows: TGTGCCAGCAGTTTAGCTAGGGACAGCGAGCAGTACTTC.

The chain has TRBV10-2 and TRBJ2-3; TRBD1 agrees at 10 bases. The CDR3 consists of 15 residues. V gave up 7 bases and J gave up 3 bases; unmatched junction bases: 7. CDR1 is WSHSY and CDR2 is SAAADI in the germline V gene. In DNA, the CDR3 is TGCGCCAGCACCACAGGGACAGGGGAGACAGATACGCAGTATTTT. Translation: CASTTGTGETDTQYF.

A remark on this clone: Distinct nucleotide sequences in the sample also encode this CDR3. The V gene is TRBV28, the J gene TRBJ2-1; D not resolved. The CDR3 totals 13 residues. V lost 4 bases and J 1 base, leaving 5 bases between the germline ends. Germline-derived CDR1 and CDR2 are MDHEN and SYDVKM. For the CDR3, the DNA is TGTGCCAGCAGTTCTCCTTCCTACAATGAGCAGTTCTTC. Residues: CASSSPSYNEQFF.

The chain recombines TRBV19 with TRBJ2-2; the match to TRBD1 covers 10 bases. Germline V lookup: CDR1 LNHDA, CDR2 SQIVND (reference sequence). Trimming took 6 bases from V and 3 from J; bases not matched to a gene: 4. The CDR3 consists of 15 residues. This CDR3 reads CASRLDRGDTGELFF. The CDR3 DNA reads TGTGCCAGTAGACTGGACAGGGGGGACACCGGGGAGCTGTTTTTT.

This clone was recorded once. The chain recombines TRBV7-8 with TRBJ2-7; D gene ambiguous. This CDR3 has 14 amino acids. Germline V gene lookup returns CDR1 SGHVS and CDR2 FQNEAQ. V dropped 5 bases and J dropped 2 bases, with 13 bases sitting between them. CDR3: CASSLGSVPYEQYF. The CDR3 DNA follows: TGTGCCAGCAGCCTAGGCAGCGTTCCCTACGAGCAGTACTTC.

The chain uses TRBV7-9 and TRBJ2-2; 8 bases line up with TRBD1. Germline CDR1 and CDR2: SEHNR and FQNEAQ (reference sequence). CDR3 size: 16 residues. The ends lost 5 bases at V and 1 base at J; junction bases unmatched: 6. As DNA, the CDR3 is TGTGCCAGCAGCAAAGCCGGGACAGGGAACACCGGGGAGCTGTTTTTT. It yields the protein CASSKAGTGNTGELFF.

DNA of the CDR3: TGTGCCAGCAGTGACCCGGACAGGGGGTGGACAGATACGCAGTATTTT. It specifies CASSDPDRGWTDTQYF. The chain links TRBV6-1 to TRBJ2-3; 10 bases fit TRBD1. Germline lookup yields CDR1 MNHNS and CDR2 SASEGT. Unmatched junction bases numbered 6, after V lost 3 bases and J lost 3 bases. The CDR3 spans 16 residues.

The chain joins TRBV27 to TRBJ1-1; D not resolved. Trimming removed 0 bases at V and 2 bases at J, with 10 bases between. CDR1 and CDR2 from the germline V gene are MNHEY and SMNVEV (reference sequence). This CDR3 has 15 residues. The CDR3 is CASSLSSSGNTEAFF. CDR3 nucleotide sequence: TGTGCCAGCAGTTTATCCTCATCGGGTAACACTGAAGCTTTCTTT.

This clone came up once. The gene calls are TRBV6-5 and TRBJ2-1; D might be TRBD2 (5 bases). Trimming stripped 7 bases from V and 0 bases from J, with 10 bases between. Germline CDR1 and CDR2: MNHEY and SVGAGI. The CDR3 extends over 14 amino acids. CDR3 in DNA: TGTGCCAGCAAAAGGGAGATCTCCTACAATGAGCAGTTCTTC. Residues: CASKREISYNEQFF.

The V gene is TRBV24-1, the J gene TRBJ1-2, with 10 positions matching TRBD1. The CDR3 sequence is 13 residues long. CDR1 and CDR2 from the germline V gene are KGHDR and SFDVKD. Trimming cost V 7 bases and J 7 bases; bases outside gene matches: 5. This CDR3 is CATRTRTGGGYTF. The CDR3 DNA is TGTGCCACCAGAACAAGGACAGGGGGTGGCTACACCTTC.

The chain couples TRBV11-2 to TRBJ2-7; TRBD2 agrees at 8 bases. The V gene end was trimmed by 1 base and the J gene end by 0 bases; junction bases not matched to a gene: 5. The CDR3 covers 16 residues. The germline CDR1 and CDR2 sequences are SGHAT and FQNNGV. The chain's CDR3 is CASSLVGAGDSYEQYF. The CDR3 DNA reads TGTGCCAGCAGCTTAGTGGGAGCGGGGGACTCCTACGAGCAGTACTTC.

With respect to this clone: This sequence may be a read error, since a much larger clone differs from it by one base. The rearrangement joins TRBV3-1 (or the pseudogene TRBV3-2) to TRBJ2-7; the match to TRBD1 covers 7 bases. Germline V gives CDR1 LGHDT, CDR2 YNNKEL (reference sequence). This CDR3 has 13 residues. J lost 0 bases, V lost 4 bases, and 0 bases had no gene match. The CDR3 is CASSRDSSYEQYF. DNA for the CDR3: TGTGCCAGCAGCCGGGACAGCTCCTACGAGCAGTACTTC.

V usage is TRBV7-9 and J usage is TRBJ1-3; TRBD1 might be the D (5 bases). V gave up 0 bases and J gave up 4 bases, with 13 bases separating them. CDR3 length: 16 amino acids. Germline V gives CDR1 SEHNR, CDR2 FQNEAQ (reference sequence). The CDR3 nucleotides read TGTGCCAGCAGCTTAGCGGCCAGGGAGGCGGGAAACACCATATATTTT. Translated, it gives CASSLAAREAGNTIYF.

The gene calls are TRBV6-5 and TRBJ2-3; possible D gene TRBD2, 6 bases. Germline CDR1 MNHEY, CDR2 SVGAGI. The ends were cut back, 2 bases at V and 4 bases at J, with 7 bases in the middle. The CDR3 sequence is 13 residues long. The CDR3 region has the DNA TGTGCCAGCAGTTACCCGGGGGCAGATACGCAGTATTTT. This gives the protein CASSYPGADTQYF.

V is TRBV25-1 and J is TRBJ1-6; D ambiguous. The CDR3 covers 15 residues. Germline values: CDR1 MGHDK, CDR2 SYGVNS. V was shortened by 0 bases and J by 0 bases, with 3 bases between the two germline ends. The CDR3 sequence is CASSEYNSYNSPLHF. The DNA for the CDR3 is TGTGCCAGCAGTGAATATAACTCCTATAATTCACCCCTCCACTTT.

This chain joins TRBV5-4 and TRBJ2-3; 11 bases align to TRBD2. The junction had 4 bases not matched to a gene; V was cut back by 4 bases and J by 3 bases. Germline lookup yields CDR1 SGHNT and CDR2 YYREEE (reference sequence). This CDR3 is built from 15 residues. CDR3 sequence: CASSPWTSGTDTQYF. The CDR3 coding sequence is TGTGCCAGCAGCCCCTGGACTAGCGGGACAGATACGCAGTATTTT. Using reference TRBV5-4 and TRBJ2-3 for the parts outside the CDR3, the full variable domain is ETGVTQSPTHLIKTRGQQVTLRCSSQSGHNTVSWYQQALGQGPQFIFQYYREEENGRGNFPPRFSGLQFPNYSSELNVNALELDDSALYLCASSPWTSGTDTQYFGPGTRLTVL.

The genes are TRBV19 and TRBJ1-6; D remains unclear. CDR1 is LNHDA, CDR2 SQIVND, per germline (reference sequence). V lost 3 bases and J lost 8, with 29 bases in between. This CDR3 contains 20 residues. CDR3 coding DNA: TGTGCCAGTAGTATGAGGCCGACGGAGATACTAAAATTGCGTGATTCACCCCTCCACTTT. Its protein is CASSMRPTEILKLRDSPLHF.

The V call is TRBV18, the J call TRBJ2-7; 9 nucleotides agree with TRBD2. Germline lookup yields CDR1 KGHSH and CDR2 LQKENI. This CDR3 is built from 16 residues. Trimming cost V 0 bases and J 3 bases; bases outside gene matches: 6. The chain's CDR3 is CASSPPSSGVFYEQYF. CDR3 nucleotides: TGTGCCAGCTCACCACCGTCTAGCGGGGTCTTCTACGAGCAGTACTTC.

This clone has a single count. J is TRBJ1-4 and V is TRBV28, with 7 bases that match TRBD1. Germline CDR1 is MDHEN and CDR2 is SYDVKM. The V and J ends lost 2 bases and 7 bases, in that order; junction bases with no gene match: 10. The CDR3 is 16 residues long. In nucleotides, the CDR3 is TGTGCCAGCAGTTTACCACAGGGGTTAAGGGCTGAAAAACTGTTTTTT. Translated, it gives CASSLPQGLRAEKLFF.

This clone was seen once. The chain recombines TRBV6-5 with TRBJ2-7; 8 nucleotides line up with TRBD1. The J segment lost 5 bases and the V segment lost 2 bases, leaving 2 bases of the junction unmatched. Germline values: CDR1 MNHEY, CDR2 SVGAGI. The CDR3 is 13 amino acids. CDR3 residues: CASSYRTGNEQYF. The CDR3, as DNA: TGTGCCAGCAGTTACAGGACAGGGAACGAGCAGTACTTC.

The chain's CDR3 is CASSQDLGRAGASYEQYF. The CDR3 DNA reads as TGTGCCAGCAGCCAAGATCTGGGGAGAGCGGGCGCCTCCTACGAGCAGTACTTC. The J gene is TRBJ2-7, the V gene TRBV3-1 (or the pseudogene TRBV3-2); D perhaps matches TRBD2 (6 bases). The CDR3 runs 18 residues. Between the trimmed V and J ends, which lost 0 bases and 0 bases, there was a span of 18 bases. CDR1 is LGHDT and CDR2 is YNNKEL in the germline V gene (reference sequence).

This clone occurred once. This chain joins TRBV19 and TRBJ2-6; unclear D gene. Germline assignment: CDR1 LNHDA and CDR2 SQIVND (reference sequence). The CDR3 has 17 amino acids. The V end lost 7 bases, the J end lost 0 bases, and 16 bases lay between the germline ends. The CDR3 loop reads CASTDSGGSSGANVLTF. The CDR3 nucleotides read TGTGCCAGTACCGATTCGGGTGGCAGCTCTGGGGCCAACGTCCTGACTTTC.